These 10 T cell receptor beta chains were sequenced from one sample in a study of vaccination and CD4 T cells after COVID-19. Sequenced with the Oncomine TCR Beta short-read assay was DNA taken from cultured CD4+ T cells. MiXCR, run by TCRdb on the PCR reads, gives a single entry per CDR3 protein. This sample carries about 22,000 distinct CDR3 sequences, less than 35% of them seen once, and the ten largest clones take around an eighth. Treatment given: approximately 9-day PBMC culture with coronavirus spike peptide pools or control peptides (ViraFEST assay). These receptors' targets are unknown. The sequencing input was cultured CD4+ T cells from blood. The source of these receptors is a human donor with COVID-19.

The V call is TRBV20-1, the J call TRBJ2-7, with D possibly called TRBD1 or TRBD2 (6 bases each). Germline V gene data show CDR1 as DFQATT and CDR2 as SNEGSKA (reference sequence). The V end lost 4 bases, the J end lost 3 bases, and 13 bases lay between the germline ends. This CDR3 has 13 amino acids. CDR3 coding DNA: TGCAGTGCTACAAGGGGGGCGAACTACGAGCAGTACTTC. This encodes CSATRGANYEQYF.

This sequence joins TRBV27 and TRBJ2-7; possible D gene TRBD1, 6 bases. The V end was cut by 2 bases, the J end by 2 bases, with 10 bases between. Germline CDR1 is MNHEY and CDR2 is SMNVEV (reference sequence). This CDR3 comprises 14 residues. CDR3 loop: CASSLKDSTYEQYF. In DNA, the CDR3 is TGTGCCAGCAGTTTAAAGGACAGTACCTACGAGCAGTACTTC.

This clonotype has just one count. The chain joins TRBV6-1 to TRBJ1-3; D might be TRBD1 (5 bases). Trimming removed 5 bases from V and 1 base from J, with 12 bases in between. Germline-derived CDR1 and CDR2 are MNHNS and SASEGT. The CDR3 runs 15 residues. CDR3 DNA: TGTGCCAGCAGTCTAGGTGGGGGGTCTGGAAACACCATATATTTT. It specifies CASSLGGGSGNTIYF.

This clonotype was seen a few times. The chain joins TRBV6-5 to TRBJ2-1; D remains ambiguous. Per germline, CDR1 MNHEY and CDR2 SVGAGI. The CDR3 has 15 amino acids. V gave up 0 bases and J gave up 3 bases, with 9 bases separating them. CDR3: CASSYSVDFYNEQFF. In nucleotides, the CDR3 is TGTGCCAGCAGTTACTCCGTCGACTTCTACAATGAGCAGTTCTTC.

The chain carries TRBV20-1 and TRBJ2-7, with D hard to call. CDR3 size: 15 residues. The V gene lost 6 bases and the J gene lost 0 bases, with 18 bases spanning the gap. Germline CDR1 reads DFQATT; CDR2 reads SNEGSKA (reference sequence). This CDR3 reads CSAPPVHFFSYEQYF. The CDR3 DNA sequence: TGCAGTGCCCCGCCCGTCCACTTTTTCTCCTACGAGCAGTACTTC.

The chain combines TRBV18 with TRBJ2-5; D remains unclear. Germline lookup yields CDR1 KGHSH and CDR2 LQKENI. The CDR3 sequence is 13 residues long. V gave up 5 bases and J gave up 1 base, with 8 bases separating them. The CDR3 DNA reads TGTGCCAGCTCATTCAAACCCCAAGAGACCCAGTACTTC. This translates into CASSFKPQETQYF.

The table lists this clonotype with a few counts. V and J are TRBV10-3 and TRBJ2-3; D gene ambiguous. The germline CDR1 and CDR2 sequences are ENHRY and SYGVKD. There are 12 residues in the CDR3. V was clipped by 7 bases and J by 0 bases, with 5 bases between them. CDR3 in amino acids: CAITGSTDTQYF. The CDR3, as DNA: TGTGCCATCACTGGCAGCACAGATACGCAGTATTTT.

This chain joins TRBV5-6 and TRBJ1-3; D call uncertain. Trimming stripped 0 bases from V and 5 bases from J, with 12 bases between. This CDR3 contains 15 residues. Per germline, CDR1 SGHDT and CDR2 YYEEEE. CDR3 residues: CASSLVSSGRNTIYF. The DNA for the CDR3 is TGTGCCAGCAGCTTGGTAAGCAGCGGACGAAACACCATATATTTT.

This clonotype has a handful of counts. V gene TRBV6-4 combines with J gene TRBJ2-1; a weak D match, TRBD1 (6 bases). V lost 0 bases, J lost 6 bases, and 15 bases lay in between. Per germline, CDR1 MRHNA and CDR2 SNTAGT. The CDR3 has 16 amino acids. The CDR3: CASSDSGAVGTNEQFF. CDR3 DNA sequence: TGTGCCAGCAGTGACTCGGGGGCGGTTGGGACCAATGAGCAGTTCTTC.

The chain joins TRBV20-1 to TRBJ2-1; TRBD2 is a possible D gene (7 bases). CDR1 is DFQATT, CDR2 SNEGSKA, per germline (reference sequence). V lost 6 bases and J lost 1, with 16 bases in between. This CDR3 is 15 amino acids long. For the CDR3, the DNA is TGCAGTGCCCCCCGCGGGGGCCAATCCTACAATGAGCAGTTCTTC. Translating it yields CSAPRGGQSYNEQFF.